The TCR beta chain under discussion was sequenced for a study of cytomegalovirus exposure and HLA in healthy donors. General study findings and limits: Prediction of most subjects' HLA-A and HLA-B alleles by TCR beta sequences was reportedly accurate. Previous analysis showed most TCR beta V segments were productive about 90% or about 30% of the time. Some V segments could not be told apart, so they were left out, TRBV6-2 and TRBV6-3 among them.

PCR primers comprised 60 Vbeta and 13 Jbeta primers. Assay: immunoSEQ multiplex PCR; the TCRdb copy retains only in-frame clones and omits some. The table shows 85,000 to 100,000 clones, with 64% occurring only once. V lost 2 bases and J 7 bases, leaving 14 bases between the germline ends. The CDR3 has 15 amino acids. Germline CDR1 reads LNHDA; CDR2 reads SQIVND (reference sequence). A few counts support this clone. What it binds is not known. V is TRBV19 and J is TRBJ1-4; D might be TRBD1 (6 bases). This TCR derives from a man in his sixties in good health and CMV-seronegative. Specimen: PBMCs. CDR3: CASSIFAGGFEKLFF. The CDR3 bases are TGTGCCAGTAGTATATTTGCGGGGGGCTTTGAAAAACTGTTTTTT.